This entry lists 23 T cell receptor beta chains sequenced from one sample in a study of blood T cell repertoires in COVID-19. Clones were read by immunoSEQ multiplex PCR, and TCRdb kept only the in-frame ones, dropping some. Of a few hundred thousand clones listed, around 89% are singletons. Sequenced input: PBMCs or T cells enriched from blood (not recorded which). The receptors originated from a man aged 25 to 40 who had recovered from COVID-19.

The CDR3 DNA reads TGTGCCAGCAGCGACCGTTTAGATTCGGCCGGGGAGCTGTTTTTT. This encodes CASSDRLDSAGELFF. The J gene is TRBJ2-2, the V gene TRBV9; no clear D gene. The length of the CDR3 is 15 residues. The V gene lost 3 bases and the J gene lost 6 bases, with 15 bases spanning the gap. CDR1 and CDR2 (germline): SGDLS, YYNGEE.

This rearrangement joins TRBV3-1 (or the pseudogene TRBV3-2) to TRBJ2-2, with TRBD2 identical over 14 bases. Germline loops: CDR1 LGHDT, CDR2 YNNKEL (reference sequence). V lost 2 bases and J lost 4; bases outside the gene matches: 6. The CDR3 has 18 residues. The CDR3 DNA is TGTGCCAGCAGCCAAAGACTAGCGGGAGGGGCGAGCACCGGGGAGCTGTTTTTT. Its translation is CASSQRLAGGASTGELFF.

The chain recombines TRBV9 with TRBJ2-2; no clear D. This CDR3 has 13 residues. The germline V and J ends were trimmed by 0 bases and 7 bases, with 7 bases remaining between them. Germline CDR1 reads SGDLS; CDR2 reads YYNGEE. CDR3 protein: CASSVVSRGELFF. The DNA for the CDR3 is TGTGCCAGCAGCGTAGTGTCCCGCGGGGAGCTGTTTTTT.

The chain carries TRBV5-4 and TRBJ1-2; TRBD1 might be the D (5 bases). The V gene lost 0 bases and the J gene lost 3 bases, with 6 bases spanning the gap. This CDR3 has 13 residues. The germline gives CDR1 SGHNT, CDR2 YYREEE (reference sequence). This CDR3 reads CASSLGGDYGYTF. In DNA, the CDR3 is TGTGCCAGCAGCTTGGGGGGGGACTATGGCTACACCTTC.

The chain uses TRBV19 and TRBJ1-3; 7 positions match TRBD1. The CDR3 contains 16 residues. From germline, CDR1 is LNHDA and CDR2 SQIVND (reference sequence). V shed 4 bases and J 4 bases; nucleotides not matched to a gene: 10. Here the CDR3 DNA reads TGTGCCAGTAGTAAAGGGGGCCGACTCTTGGGAAACACCATATATTTT. Translated: CASSKGGRLLGNTIYF.

The table lists this clone with a few counts. This sample includes further DNA sequences coding for the same CDR3. V and J are TRBV19 and TRBJ2-1, with 8 bases identical to TRBD2. J gave up 4 bases and V 1 base, and 3 bases lay outside the gene matches. The CDR3 loop spans 15 amino acids. Germline CDR1 LNHDA, CDR2 SQIVND (reference sequence). CDR3 DNA: TGTGCCAGTAGTATAGGTACTAGCGGTTACAATGAGCAGTTCTTC. Translation: CASSIGTSGYNEQFF.

The CDR3 sequence is CSATRVGGMDTQYF. In DNA, the CDR3 is TGCAGCGCTACAAGGGTGGGGGGAATGGATACGCAGTATTTT. This chain joins TRBV29-1 and TRBJ2-3, with D possibly TRBD2 on 6 matching bases. V was clipped by 7 bases and J by 6 bases, with 20 bases between them. The CDR3 has 14 residues. CDR1 SQVTM and CDR2 ANQGSEA come from the germline V gene.

The chain links TRBV7-9 to TRBJ2-5; D not certain. This CDR3 spans 12 amino acids. The V end was cut by 6 bases, the J end by 5 bases, with 10 bases between. Germline loops: CDR1 SEHNR, CDR2 FQNEAQ (reference sequence). In DNA, the CDR3 is TGTGCCAGCAGGTCTAGTCGGGAGACCCAGTACTTC. The encoded protein is CASRSSRETQYF.

This clone was picked up one time. V and J are TRBV3-1 (or the pseudogene TRBV3-2) and TRBJ1-1; D might be TRBD1 (6 bases). The length of the CDR3 is 16 residues. Looked up from germline, CDR1 is LGHDT and CDR2 is YNNKEL (reference sequence). Trimming shortened V by 1 base and J by 0 bases, and 12 bases separated the two germline ends. This CDR3 reads CASSQGPGALNTEAFF. The DNA for the CDR3 is TGTGCCAGCAGCCAAGGGCCAGGGGCCTTGAACACTGAAGCTTTCTTT.

In regard to this clone: This CDR3 is also generated by other DNA sequences in the sample. The CDR3 sequence is CASSLDRNYGYTF. The CDR3 region has the DNA TGTGCCAGCAGCCTCGACAGGAACTATGGCTACACCTTC. J is TRBJ1-2 and V is TRBV27, with D perhaps matching TRBD1 (6 bases). The CDR3 spans 13 residues. V gave up 6 bases and J gave up 2 bases, with 10 bases separating them. Germline-derived CDR1 and CDR2 are MNHEY and SMNVEV (reference sequence).

This chain joins TRBV14 and TRBJ2-7; 9 nucleotides align to TRBD1. V lost 3 bases and J lost 4; bases outside the gene matches: 10. The CDR3 runs 16 residues. Germline loops: CDR1 SGHDN, CDR2 FVKESK. DNA of the CDR3: TGTGCCAGCAGCCACGCCGTGGACAGGGGCGAATACGAGCAGTACTTC. This codes for CASSHAVDRGEYEQYF.

This chain joins TRBV13 and TRBJ1-1; a possible D gene is TRBD1 (5 bases). Germline-derived CDR1 and CDR2 are PRHDT and FYEKMQ (reference sequence). The CDR3 is 13 amino acids. Trimming took 6 bases from V and 6 from J, leaving 14 bases between them. The CDR3 reads CASSRQTKAEAFF. The DNA for the CDR3 is TGTGCCAGCAGTCGACAGACGAAGGCTGAAGCTTTCTTT.

The chain is built from TRBV18 and TRBJ2-7; D uncertain. Germline-derived CDR1 and CDR2 are KGHSH and LQKENI. The CDR3 contains 12 residues. V was pared by 4 bases and J by 0 bases, with 4 bases between. CDR3 DNA sequence: TGTGCCAGCTCACTTATCTCCTACGAGCAGTACTTC. Translation gives CASSLISYEQYF.

The chain joins TRBV10-3 to TRBJ1-5; TRBD1 might be the D (6 bases). The V gene's germline CDR1 is ENHRY and CDR2 SYGVKD. The CDR3 loop spans 13 amino acids. V was shortened by 2 bases and J by 8 bases, with 10 bases between the two germline ends. CDR3 nucleotides: TGTGCCATCAGTGAGGGGGGCTACGAGCCCCAGCATTTT. The encoded protein is CAISEGGYEPQHF.

The chain uses TRBV11-2 and TRBJ2-1; 11 bases map to TRBD2. J lost 4 bases, V lost 2 bases, and 1 base had no gene match. CDR3 length equals 15 residues. CDR1 and CDR2 (germline): SGHAT, FQNNGV. Written as DNA, the CDR3 is TGTGCCAGCAGCTTAACTAGCGGGAGTTACAATGAGCAGTTCTTC. Translating gives CASSLTSGSYNEQFF.

The genes are TRBV10-1 and TRBJ2-3, with a weak D call TRBD2 (5 bases). CDR1 WNHNN and CDR2 SYGVQD come from the germline V gene (reference sequence). This CDR3 has 15 amino acids. V was clipped by 2 bases and J by 2 bases, with 11 bases between them. CDR3 in DNA: TGCGCCAGCAGTGAGAGCGGCACAAACACAGATACGCAGTATTTT. Translated, it gives CASSESGTNTDTQYF.

The chain uses TRBV5-5 and TRBJ2-7; D may be TRBD2 (6 bases). Germline lookup yields CDR1 SGHKS and CDR2 YYEKEE (reference sequence). The CDR3 consists of 14 residues. Trimming shortened V by 4 bases and J by 4 bases, and 15 bases separated the two germline ends. The CDR3 nucleotides are TGTGCCAGCAGCGGGACCGGGACTGAATACGAGCAGTACTTC. Protein sequence: CASSGTGTEYEQYF.

This chain connects TRBV11-2 to TRBJ2-2; tentatively, D is TRBD2 (6 bases). Deletions cut 5 bases from V and 6 bases from J, with 7 bases between. This CDR3 spans 12 amino acids. The V gene's germline CDR1 is SGHAT and CDR2 FQNNGV. CDR3 in amino acids: CASSRRAGELFF. In nucleotides, the CDR3 is TGTGCCAGCAGCCGGAGGGCCGGGGAGCTGTTTTTT. Looking up the rest from reference TRBV11-2 and TRBJ2-2 gives the full variable domain: EAGVAQSPRYKIIEKRQSVAFWCNPISGHATLYWYQQILGQGPKLLIQFQNNGVVDDSQLPKDRFSAERLKGVDSTLKIQPAKLEDSAVYLCASSRRAGELFFGEGSRLTVL.

This chain joins TRBV12-3 or TRBV12-4 and TRBJ2-7; 7 nucleotides agree with TRBD1. Unmatched junction bases numbered 8, after V lost 6 bases and J lost 6 bases. The CDR3 totals 13 residues. CDR3 sequence: CASSLTGSGEQYF. The CDR3 DNA follows: TGTGCCAGCAGCCTGACAGGGTCCGGCGAGCAGTACTTC.

The chain joins TRBV9 to TRBJ2-6, with TRBD2 matching 7 bases. Germline V lookup: CDR1 SGDLS, CDR2 YYNGEE. The V and J ends lost 4 bases and 0 bases, in that order; junction bases with no gene match: 4. The CDR3 is made up of 16 amino acids. The CDR3 DNA is TGTGCCAGCAGCCCTAGGGAGGGCTCTGGGGCCAACGTCCTGACTTTC. It specifies CASSPREGSGANVLTF.

The V and J genes are TRBV4-1 and TRBJ2-7, with TRBD2 identical over 13 bases. CDR3 length: 16 residues. The germline V gene encodes CDR1 MGHRA and CDR2 YSYEKL. The V segment lost 4 bases and the J segment 4 bases; nucleotides outside the gene matches: 7. CDR3 residues: CASSPGLAGAFYEQYF. The DNA of the CDR3 is TGCGCCAGCAGCCCCGGACTAGCGGGAGCCTTTTACGAGCAGTACTTC.

This clone came up a few times. Distinct nucleotide sequences in the sample also encode this CDR3. This sequence joins TRBV4-3 and TRBJ2-3; the match to TRBD2 covers 12 bases. The CDR3 consists of 16 residues. Germline-derived CDR1 and CDR2 are LGHNA and YSLEER. J lost 3 bases, V lost 3 bases, and 4 bases had no gene match. The CDR3 spells CASSQVTSGRTDTQYF. CDR3 nucleotides: TGCGCCAGCAGCCAGGTGACTAGCGGGAGAACAGATACGCAGTATTTT.

This chain links TRBV2 with TRBJ2-3; D may be TRBD2 (5 bases). This CDR3 has 14 residues. The germline gives CDR1 SNHLY, CDR2 FYNNEI. Deletions cut 8 bases from V and 4 bases from J, with 16 bases between. Written as DNA, the CDR3 is TGTGCCAGCGGAGGTAGTAGTTGGTCAGATACGCAGTATTTT. This gives the protein CASGGSSWSDTQYF.